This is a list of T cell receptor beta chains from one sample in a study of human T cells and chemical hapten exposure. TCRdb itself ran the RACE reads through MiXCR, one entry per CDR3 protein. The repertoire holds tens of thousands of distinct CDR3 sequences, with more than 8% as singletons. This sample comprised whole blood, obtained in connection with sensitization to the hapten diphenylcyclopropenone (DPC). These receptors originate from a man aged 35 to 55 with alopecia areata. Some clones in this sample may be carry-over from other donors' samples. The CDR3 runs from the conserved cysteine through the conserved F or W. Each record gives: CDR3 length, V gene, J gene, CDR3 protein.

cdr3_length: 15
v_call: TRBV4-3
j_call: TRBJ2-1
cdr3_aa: CASSQDRTSYNEQFF

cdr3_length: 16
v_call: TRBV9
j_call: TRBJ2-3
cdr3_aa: CASSPQPGMGTDTQYF

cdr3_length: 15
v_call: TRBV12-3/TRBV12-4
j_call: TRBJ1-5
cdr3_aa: CASSPPGTGRQPQHF

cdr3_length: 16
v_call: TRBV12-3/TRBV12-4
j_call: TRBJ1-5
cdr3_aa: CASSFAGVRSNQPQHF

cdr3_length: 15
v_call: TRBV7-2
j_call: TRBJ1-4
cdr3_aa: CASSFVGTGGEKLFF

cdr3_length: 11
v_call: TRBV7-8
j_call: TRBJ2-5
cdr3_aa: CASTTKETQYF

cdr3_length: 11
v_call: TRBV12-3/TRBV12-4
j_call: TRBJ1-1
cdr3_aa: CASSPDLQAFF

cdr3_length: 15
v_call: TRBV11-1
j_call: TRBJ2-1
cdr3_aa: CASSSGEGTYNEQFF

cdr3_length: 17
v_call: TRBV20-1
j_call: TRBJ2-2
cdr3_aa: CSAFSGTGGSSTGELFF

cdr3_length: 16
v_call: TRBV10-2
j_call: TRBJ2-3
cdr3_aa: CASSEGGLTFTDTQYF

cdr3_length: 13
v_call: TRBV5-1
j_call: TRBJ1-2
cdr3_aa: CASSGQPNYGYTF

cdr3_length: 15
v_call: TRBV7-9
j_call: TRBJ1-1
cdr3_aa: CASSLGALEARPPFF